The sequence of this TCR beta chain was determined in a study of shared clonotypes between healthy human individuals. Study-level findings and limits: Naive subsets tended to show greater estimated richness than memory subsets.

Replicate PCRs from sorted subsets contained roughly 190 ng DNA, which is 31,000 or so T cell genomes. Sequencing used immunoSEQ multiplex PCR; TCRdb keeps in-frame clones, though not all of them. The top ten clones hold 0.13% of a sample with a few million clones, approximately 96% of them seen once. Concerning this clone: Its antigen is currently unknown.

Looked up from germline, CDR1 is LNHNV and CDR2 is YYDKDF (reference sequence). Trimming removed 7 bases from V and 1 base from J; junction bases left unmatched: 6. The CDR3 runs to 14 residues. The source is a man aged 18 to 30 in good health. The genes are TRBV15 and TRBJ2-5; 7 nucleotides align to TRBD2. Sequenced input: naive CD4+ T cells sorted from blood. Indicated subset: CD45RA+ positively selected. The CDR3 coding sequence is TGTGCCACCACCCGAGCGGGATCCCAAGAGACCCAGTACTTC. This translates into CATTRAGSQETQYF.